The subject of this entry is one TCR beta chain. This sample is part of a study of T cells in Graves' hyperthyroidism and ophthalmopathy. CDR3 size: 10 residues. CDR1 is ENHRY and CDR2 is SYGVKD in the germline V gene. With 7 bases removed from V and 7 bases from J, the gap between germline ends came to 7 bases. It was RNA transcripts that yielded the amplified TCR beta CDR3 regions. The HTBI primer set served for first-round RT-PCR of the TCR CDR3. Via MiXCR, TCRdb re-called the multiplex PCR reads, giving one row per CDR3 protein. The sample has roughly 580,000 distinct CDR3 sequences; about half are singletons.

V usage is TRBV10-3 and J usage is TRBJ1-1; no reliable D call. Specimen: peripheral blood or thyroid tissue (not recorded which). The TCR originated in a young woman with Graves' hyperthyroidism. CDR3 DNA: TGTGCCATCACCGGGGTTGAAGCTTTCTTT. Translation gives CAITGVEAFF.